This entry lists 9 T cell receptor beta chains sequenced from one sample in a study of CD8+CD57+ T cells in acquired aplastic anemia. Genomic DNA provided the template from which TCR beta VDJ and CDR3 profiles were obtained. TCRdb re-analysed the reads in MiXCR, keeping a single row per CDR3 protein. Of some 210,000 distinct CDR3 sequences listed, approximately 57% are singletons. Sequenced material: sorted CD4+, CD8+, or CD8+CD57+ T cells (not recorded which) from PBMCs. Receptors were obtained from a human donor in good health.

This clonotype has just one count. One end of the junction does not line up with germline, which may come from a read error. V gene TRBV5-4 combines with J gene TRBJ1-2, with 7 bases that match TRBD1. The germline V gene has CDR1 SGHNT and CDR2 YYREEE (reference sequence). The CDR3 contains 15 residues. The CDR3 loop reads CASSLGIDRVYGYAF. The CDR3 DNA sequence: TGTGCCAGCAGCTTGGGGATTGACAGGGTCTATGGCTACGCCTTC.

The chain has TRBV12-3 or TRBV12-4 and TRBJ1-2; unclear D gene. Deletions cut 11 bases from V and 7 bases from J, with 14 bases between. The CDR3 is 11 residues long. CDR3 sequence: CAALTKGGYTF. CDR3 DNA sequence: TGTGCCGCCCTGACTAAGGGTGGCTACACCTTC.

This clonotype was found once. V is TRBV5-1 and J is TRBJ2-3; possibly TRBD2 for D (6 bases). CDR3 length equals 15 residues. The V and J ends lost 4 bases and 0 bases respectively, with 12 bases between them. The V gene's germline CDR1 is SGHRS and CDR2 YFSETQ. The CDR3 sequence is CASSLGRPSTDTQYF. CDR3 sequence (DNA): TGCGCCAGCAGCCTCGGGAGACCTAGCACAGATACGCAGTATTTT.

With respect to this clonotype: The junction departs from the called germline gene at one end, perhaps through a read error. The V call is TRBV5-1, the J call TRBJ1-6; D is undetermined. This CDR3 has 14 amino acids. Germline V gene lookup returns CDR1 SGHRS and CDR2 YFSETQ. CDR3 protein: CASSMRALNSPLHF. CDR3 DNA: TGTGCCAGCAGCATGAGGGCCTTAAATTCACCCCTCCACTTT.

The genes are TRBV9 and TRBJ1-5, with 8 bases fitting TRBD1. The CDR3 is 15 amino acids. Looked up from germline, CDR1 is SGDLS and CDR2 is YYNGEE. V shed 4 bases, J shed 2 bases, and the junction held 5 bases outside the gene matches. CDR3 residues: CASSPEGQGNQPQHF. As DNA, the CDR3 is TGTGCCAGCAGCCCTGAGGGACAGGGCAATCAGCCCCAGCATTTT.

The chain carries TRBV25-1 and TRBJ1-1; the D gene is possibly TRBD1 (6 bases). Per the germline V gene, CDR1 is MGHDK and CDR2 is SYGVNS. There are 15 residues in the CDR3. The germline V and J ends were trimmed by 0 bases and 2 bases, with 10 bases remaining between them. In DNA, the CDR3 is TGTGCCAGCAGTGAATATGGGACACCAAACACTGAAGCTTTCTTT. As protein: CASSEYGTPNTEAFF. Full variable domain (remainder filled in from reference TRBV25-1 and TRBJ1-1): EADIYQTPRYLVIGTGKKITLECSQTMGHDKMYWYQQDPGMELHLIHYSYGVNSTEKGDLSSESTVSRIRTEHFPLTLESARPSHTSQYLCASSEYGTPNTEAFFGQGTRLTVV.

There are many counts of this clonotype. This chain uses TRBV15 with TRBJ2-7; D remains ambiguous. The V and J ends lost 5 bases and 7 bases respectively, with 9 bases between them. This CDR3 comprises 11 residues. Per the germline V gene, CDR1 is LNHNV and CDR2 is YYDKDF (reference sequence). The CDR3: CATSLGQEQYF. The CDR3 DNA follows: TGTGCCACCAGCCTCGGCCAAGAGCAGTACTTC.

The rearrangement uses TRBV12-5 and TRBJ1-1, with TRBD1 matching over 9 bases. CDR1 LGHNT and CDR2 FRNRAP come from the germline V gene. The CDR3 is 13 residues long. This chain's CDR3 is CASSPGTGYEAFF. CDR3 nucleotide sequence: TGTGCCAGCAGTCCCGGGACAGGGTATGAAGCTTTCTTT.

This chain links TRBV12-3 or TRBV12-4 with TRBJ1-1; no clear D gene. With 7 bases removed from V and 3 bases from J, the gap between germline ends came to 12 bases. CDR3 size: 13 residues. The CDR3, as DNA: TGTGCCAGCACCCTGGGCGGGGACACTGAAGCTTTCTTT. Its translation: CASTLGGDTEAFF.